This is a list of T cell receptor beta chains from one sample in a study of blood T cell repertoires in COVID-19. Sequenced by immunoSEQ multiplex PCR; TCRdb stores in-frame clones only, minus some. The sample holds approximately 79,000 clones; 80% are singletons and the top ten take about 13%. Source material: peripheral blood. These receptors came from a man between 50 and 59 years old with COVID-19, enrolled during active disease. CDR3s include the opening cysteine and the closing phenylalanine or tryptophan. The D gene is left open where the match is weak. Part of the rows lack a size; the others show once, few, many or a class for expanded clones.

v_call,d_call,j_call,clone_size,cdr3_nt,cdr3_aa
TRBV5-1,NA,TRBJ2-1,once,TGCGCCAGCAGCCTGAGGCAGGGTTCACGAACCGACAATGAGCAGTTCTTC,CASSLRQGSRTDNEQFF
TRBV28,NA,TRBJ1-5,NA,TGTGCCAGCAGAGAGGATCACACTCGGAATCAGCCCCAGCATTTT,CASREDHTRNQPQHF
TRBV6-2/TRBV6-3,TRBD2,TRBJ2-1,NA,TGTGCCAGCAGTGCCCCCCGGGGTAGCGGGAGGAATAGCAATGAGCAGTTCTTC,CASSAPRGSGRNSNEQFF
TRBV4-1,NA,TRBJ1-5,NA,TGCGCCAGCAGCCAAGATTCAGGGCCCCAGCCCAATCAGCCCCAGCATTTT,CASSQDSGPQPNQPQHF
TRBV2,TRBD2,TRBJ2-7,NA,TGTGCCAGCGGTCGGACTAGCGGTGCATTCGAGCAGTACTTC,CASGRTSGAFEQYF
TRBV2,TRBD2,TRBJ2-7,few,TGTGCCAGCAGTGAAGGCCCTAGCGGGAGCCACGAGCAGTACTTC,CASSEGPSGSHEQYF
TRBV9,TRBD2,TRBJ2-7,NA,TGTGCCAGCAGCCCTCGGGTAGCGGGCACCTACGAGCAGTACTTC,CASSPRVAGTYEQYF
TRBV7-9,NA,TRBJ2-3,NA,TGTGCCAGCAGCTTAGGACGGCGGGCGGCAGATACGCAGTATTTT,CASSLGRRAADTQYF
TRBV10-3,TRBD1,TRBJ2-5,NA,TGTGCCATCAGTTCGGACAGGCCCAAAGAGACCCAGTACTTC,CAISSDRPKETQYF
TRBV5-5,TRBD2,TRBJ2-7,NA,TGTGCCAGCAGCTTGGTGCTAGCGGGAGTGCGCGAGCAGTACTTC,CASSLVLAGVREQYF
TRBV4-2,NA,TRBJ2-3,NA,TGTGCCAGCAGCCAAGAGCGCCCAGATACGCAGTATTTT,CASSQERPDTQYF
TRBV29-1,TRBD2,TRBJ2-3,few,TGCAGCCTGACGCGGGAGACAGATACGCAGTATTTT,CSLTRETDTQYF
TRBV7-8,NA,TRBJ1-6,NA,TGTGCCAGCAGCTGGGACAACTCCTATAATTCACCCCTCCACTTT,CASSWDNSYNSPLHF
TRBV18,TRBD1,TRBJ2-7,NA,TGTGCCAGCTCACTAAGCCGGGACAGGAGCTCCTACGAGCAGTACTTC,CASSLSRDRSSYEQYF
TRBV28,TRBD1,TRBJ2-7,few,TGTGCCAGCAGTTATACCAAGGGACAGGGGCTCTACGAGCAGTACTTC,CASSYTKGQGLYEQYF
TRBV11-3,NA,TRBJ2-1,NA,TGTGCCAGCAGCCAGGGGGGTGACCGCTTGCAGTTCTTC,CASSQGGDRLQFF
TRBV6-5,TRBD1,TRBJ2-1,NA,TGTGCCACCAGACCGGGACAGCTAAACAATGAGCAGTTCTTC,CATRPGQLNNEQFF
TRBV5-1,TRBD2,TRBJ2-1,NA,TGCGCCAGCAGCTTCATACTAGCGGGAGCCTCCGATGAGCAGTTCTTC,CASSFILAGASDEQFF
TRBV9,NA,TRBJ1-2,NA,TGTGCCAGCAGCGCCGGGGGGGGCTATGGCTACACCTTC,CASSAGGGYGYTF
TRBV4-3,NA,TRBJ2-3,NA,TGCGCCAGCAGCCAAGATATAGGGGGAAGCACAGATACGCAGTATTTT,CASSQDIGGSTDTQYF
TRBV24-1,TRBD2,TRBJ2-3,many,TGTGCCACCAGTGAACTAGCGGGAGGACCAGATACGCAGTATTTT,CATSELAGGPDTQYF
TRBV4-2,NA,TRBJ2-2,once,TGTGCCAGCAGCCCTCAGACTAGTGACCCTTTCGGGGAGCTGTTTTTT,CASSPQTSDPFGELFF
TRBV7-2,TRBD2,TRBJ2-1,few,TGTGCCAGCAGCTTAAGGGCGAGCGGGGGGAGCAATGAGCAGTTCTTC,CASSLRASGGSNEQFF
TRBV4-3,NA,TRBJ2-3,NA,TGCGCCAGCAGCAGCCGGGACCGCGGGGCAGATACGCAGTATTTT,CASSSRDRGADTQYF
TRBV5-1,NA,TRBJ2-7,NA,TGCGCCAGCAGCTGGAGGCCGACCTACGAGCAGTACTTC,CASSWRPTYEQYF
TRBV28,NA,TRBJ1-6,NA,TGTGCCAGCAGCCCGCAGGGTGGCTCCTATAATTCACCCCTCCACTTT,CASSPQGGSYNSPLHF
TRBV5-1,NA,TRBJ1-3,NA,TGCGCCAGCAGCTTGCCCCAGGCGGGGCAGGGTGGAAACACCATATATTTT,CASSLPQAGQGGNTIYF
TRBV25-1,NA,TRBJ1-4,NA,TGTGCCAGCAGCGTACACAGCTCTAATGAAAAACTGTTTTTT,CASSVHSSNEKLFF
TRBV28,NA,TRBJ1-2,NA,TGTGCCAGCAGTATCCCTCCTAACTATGGCTACACCTTC,CASSIPPNYGYTF
TRBV28,TRBD1,TRBJ1-4,NA,TGTGCCAGCAGGCGGACAGGGGGCGATGAAAAACTGTTTTTT,CASRRTGGDEKLFF
TRBV3-1/TRBV3-2,TRBD1,TRBJ2-2,NA,TGTGCCAGCAGCCAAGAGAGGACAGGGGGCCGATTTAACACCGGGGAGCTGTTTTTT,CASSQERTGGRFNTGELFF
TRBV6-5,NA,TRBJ1-6,NA,TGTGCCAGCGGGGCAGGATATAATTCACCCCTCCACTTT,CASGAGYNSPLHF
TRBV15,NA,TRBJ1-1,NA,TGTGCCACCGGAGAGTCATTGATGGGTGAAGCTTTCTTT,CATGESLMGEAFF
TRBV5-5,NA,TRBJ1-2,NA,TGTGCCAGCAGTTTTGGTAGCTATGGCTACACCTTC,CASSFGSYGYTF
TRBV5-1,NA,TRBJ2-1,NA,TGCGCCAGCAGCTCCGCGAGGGTAAACAATGAGCAGTTCTTC,CASSSARVNNEQFF
TRBV6-1,TRBD1,TRBJ1-5,NA,TGTGCCAGCAGTGGGCCCTTAGGGGGCGTCCGCAATCAGCCCCAGCATTTT,CASSGPLGGVRNQPQHF